Each of the 10 T cell receptor beta chains below was sequenced from the same sample in a study of human T cells and chemical hapten exposure. This sample's time point: patch test 1, 2 weeks after DPC sensitization. The treatment was: therapeutic diphenylcyclopropenone sensitization with weekly scalp DPC. TCRdb fed the RACE reads into MiXCR, producing one record per CDR3 protein. The sample has some 380,000 distinct CDR3 sequences, 4% to 5.5% seen once; the top ten hold 2% to 2.5%. Sequences were derived from whole blood, sampled in connection with sensitization to the hapten diphenylcyclopropenone (DPC). Every receptor here comes from a woman aged 50 to 65 with alopecia areata. Some clones in this sample may be carry-over from other donors' samples.

The table lists this clonotype with a few counts. The chain uses TRBV27 and TRBJ1-1; 7 bases align to TRBD1. J lost 4 bases, V lost 5 bases, and 10 bases had no gene match. Germline values: CDR1 MNHEY, CDR2 SMNVEV (reference sequence). The CDR3 is made up of 15 amino acids. CDR3 in DNA: TGTGCCAGCAGTCCCCTGACAGGGTTGAGCACTGAAGCTTTCTTT. It translates to CASSPLTGLSTEAFF.

This clonotype was counted ten times or more. This CDR3 reads CASSSNRVQETQYF. The CDR3 DNA sequence: TGTGCCAGCAGTTCCAACAGGGTCCAAGAGACCCAGTACTTC. The chain links TRBV27 to TRBJ2-5, with D maybe TRBD1 (6 bases). V lost 4 bases and J lost 1, with 10 bases in between. This CDR3 comprises 14 residues. Germline V lookup: CDR1 MNHEY, CDR2 SMNVEV (reference sequence).

This clonotype has a count of ten or more. This chain connects TRBV6-5 to TRBJ1-5; no firm D call. The CDR3 has 13 amino acids. The V end lost 6 bases, the J end lost 5 bases, and 11 bases lay between the germline ends. CDR1 MNHEY and CDR2 SVGAGI come from the germline V gene. For the CDR3, the DNA is TGTGCCAGCAGCGACTTCCTCGATCAGCCCCAGCATTTT. This translates into CASSDFLDQPQHF.

This clonotype was picked up many times. The V gene is TRBV13, the J gene TRBJ1-2, with D tentatively TRBD1 (5 bases). Trimming shortened V by 0 bases and J by 2 bases, and 10 bases separated the two germline ends. CDR3 length equals 15 residues. In germline, CDR1 is PRHDT, CDR2 FYEKMQ (reference sequence). CDR3 DNA sequence: TGTGCCAGCAGCTTAGGCCGGGACCGGAACTATGGCTACACCTTC. It encodes CASSLGRDRNYGYTF.

The sample holds many counts of this clonotype. V gene TRBV5-1 combines with J gene TRBJ1-1; 7 nucleotides line up with TRBD1. The V gene's germline CDR1 is SGHRS and CDR2 YFSETQ. The CDR3 is 13 amino acids. The J segment lost 8 bases and the V segment lost 0 bases, leaving 4 bases of the junction unmatched. The CDR3 DNA reads as TGCGCCAGCAGCTTGGCGGCAGGGGGAGAAGCTTTCTTT. The encoded protein is CASSLAAGGEAFF.

This clonotype was counted only a few times. The chain is built from TRBV11-2 and TRBJ2-5; no firm D call. V was clipped by 0 bases and J by 2 bases, with 4 bases between them. The CDR3 runs 13 residues. Germline V lookup: CDR1 SGHAT, CDR2 FQNNGV. CDR3 protein: CASSLDRQETQYF. The CDR3 bases are TGTGCCAGCAGCTTAGACAGGCAAGAGACCCAGTACTTC.

This clonotype was detected only a few times. The chain is built from TRBV5-1 and TRBJ2-4, with D possibly being TRBD2 (6 bases). The germline V gene encodes CDR1 SGHRS and CDR2 YFSETQ. V was cut by 4 bases and J by 8 bases, with 25 bases left in between. The CDR3 extends over 17 amino acids. The CDR3 protein is CASSLTPPGTGGDIQYF. DNA of the CDR3: TGCGCCAGCAGCCTCACACCCCCGGGGACTGGAGGGGACATTCAGTACTTC. The variable domain in full, with the rest retrieved from reference TRBV5-1 and TRBJ2-4, is KAGVTQTPRYLIKTRGQQVTLSCSPISGHRSVSWYQQTPGQGLQFLFEYFSETQRNKGNFPGRFSGRQFSNSRSEMNVSTLELGDSALYLCASSLTPPGTGGDIQYFGAGTRLSVL.

This clonotype was picked up many times. The CDR3 DNA reads as TGTGCCAGCAGCTTGGATCTGGGAGCGACGGAGCAGTACTTC. Translated: CASSLDLGATEQYF. The V gene is TRBV5-6, the J gene TRBJ2-7; D is perhaps TRBD2 (5 bases). Germline loops: CDR1 SGHDT, CDR2 YYEEEE. The CDR3 has 14 residues. V was clipped by 0 bases and J by 7 bases, with 14 bases between them.

In its sample, this clonotype was seen many times. This chain connects TRBV11-2 to TRBJ2-3; D unclear. The V gene's germline CDR1 is SGHAT and CDR2 FQNNGV. V was pared by 6 bases and J by 4 bases, with 8 bases between. This CDR3 has 12 amino acids. The DNA for the CDR3 is TGTGCCAGCAGGTCTGAAGCAGATACGCAGTATTTT. Translation: CASRSEADTQYF.

J is TRBJ2-5 and V is TRBV7-2; 11 positions match TRBD2. The CDR3 spans 15 residues. Germline CDR1 and CDR2: SGHTA and FQGNSA. Losses at the gene ends were 5 bases for V and 7 bases for J; bases not matched to a gene: 9. The CDR3 DNA reads as TGTGCCAGCAGCGCCCCGACTAGCGGGACCGGGACCCAGTACTTC. Its protein product is CASSAPTSGTGTQYF.